The clone carrying this T cell receptor (beta chain) has a handful of counts. Its specificity is not known. Despite likely unrecorded immune exposures, the donors were nominally healthy at the time of sampling. This sample stems from a study of cytomegalovirus exposure and HLA in healthy donors. The CDR3 sequence is 17 residues long. V lost 4 bases to trimming and J lost 0 bases; unmatched junction nucleotides: 5. Germline lookup yields CDR1 SNHLY and CDR2 FYNNEI. Regarding the study as a whole: Among TCR beta chains, those listed as cytomegalovirus-associated numbered more than 150. The likely explanation for a cluster of highly shared sequence variants was sequencing artifact. TRBV6-2, TRBV6-3 and some other V segments were unresolvable in 87-base-pair reads.

This PCR relied on a set of 60 Vbeta primers and 13 Jbeta primers. The assay was immunoSEQ multiplex PCR, and TCRdb's table has in-frame clones only and misses some. The table lists more than 130,000 clones, about 75% of them singletons, with roughly 4% in the top ten. V and J are TRBV2 and TRBJ2-2; 10 bases line up with TRBD2. The sample comprised PBMCs. This TCR derives from a man aged 18 to 30 in good health and CMV-seronegative. This chain's CDR3 is CASSGLAGVPNTGELFF. CDR3 sequence (DNA): TGTGCCAGCAGTGGGCTAGCGGGAGTACCGAACACCGGGGAGCTGTTTTTT.